This T cell receptor beta chain derives from a study of human T cells and chemical hapten exposure (dated by TCRdb to the early 2020s). A note on the overall study: For sensitization, 2% DPC in acetone was applied to a 2 cm by 2 cm area of upper inner arm skin. Throughout the study period of roughly 24 weeks, patients also received therapeutic DPC doses to the scalp every week. Patch testing was done on the upper back using Finn chambers containing 0.01% DPC, and results were scored after 6 days according to International Contact Dermatitis Research Group standards. Most of the patients in the cohort were female, and the cohort covered alopecia areata with under or over 50% scalp involvement, alopecia totalis and alopecia universalis. The libraries were sequenced as a pool, and the TCR yield per sample differed mostly because of small variations in library volumes within the pool. Peripheral blood TCR repertoire changes were tracked in vivo in alopecia patients during primary and secondary sensitization to the hapten diphenylcyclopropenone (DPC). Blood samples were taken from patients before sensitization (week 0) and then at 2, 6 and about 24 weeks after DPC sensitization. Blood for TCR sequencing was provided by twenty-nine alopecia patients at one to four time points (pre-sensitization, 2, 6 and 24 weeks). Study-level results and caveats: The number of TCRs above 1 in 1000 frequency did not change with DPC sensitization; there was no evidence of global repertoire structure alterations. All patients had alopecia, a presumed autoimmune disease, so their immune response might differ from that of healthy individuals. Repeated subsampling changed both the strength of the expansion versus patch-test correlation and the threshold at which the correlation became significant. The number of PT1 expanded TCRs positively correlated with patch test score, significant at thresholds 8, 16 and 32 but not 4. Significantly more large CDR3 similarity clusters were formed by expanded TCRs than by pre-sensitization or healthy control sets, consistent with antigen-driven responses.

The CDR3 starts with the cysteine, ends with the phenylalanine, and has 14 residues. The entry retains the CDR3 DNA only, 42 bases that are in frame from base 1. CDR1 and CDR2 are drawn from the germline V gene: SQVTM, ANQGSEA. V and J are truncated by 0 bases and 0 bases respectively, leaving an intervening sequence of 8 bases. The intended sense of this specimen's time point label: patch test 2, 6 weeks after DPC sensitization. The treatment or condition label here, explained by the study, means: therapeutic diphenylcyclopropenone sensitization with weekly scalp DPC. At every patch-test visit, the blood draw took place before the patch test was put on. Eligible patients were aged 18 to 70, diagnosed with alopecia, deemed suitable for DPC therapy, and excluded if pregnant. Total RNA was extracted from unfractionated whole blood collected in Tempus Blood RNA tubes. The library relied on RACE. The sequencing machine was a NextSeq 500. Library preparation attached unique molecular identifiers to individual cDNA molecules for quantitative, reproducible TCR counting. Both TCR alpha and TCR beta chains were sequenced from each blood RNA sample. From the authors' description of their analysis: The median number of TCRs per sample was 90,000 to 100,000, ranging from about 20,000 to 700,000. The Decombinator software suite was used to annotate the V, J and CDR3 of the TCR reads. To make PS versus PT1 abundance plots, every sample was subsampled to the same number of TCRs (28,000). TCRs were defined as expanded if absent before sensitization and observed at least eight times at the 2-week time point. TCRdb itself trimmed the public reads at Q25 with fastp, ran MiXCR and retained productive beta chains. Identical CDR3 protein sequences are pooled into one entry, listed with their most common genes and DNA. It is TCRdb's table, rather than the study itself, that gives the V and J calls and clone size. The sample table lists approximately 68,000 distinct CDR3 sequences, 6.5% to 10% of them with a count of one. The biggest ten clones account for approximately 3.5% of the sample.

This clonotype was counted many times. This receptor's antigen is unknown. Base-call qualities are not available, and no considerably larger clone is one nucleotide away. This receptor was identified in a woman between 50 and 59 years old with alopecia areata. Some clones in this sample may be carry-over from other donors' samples. The starting material was whole blood, obtained in connection with sensitization to the hapten diphenylcyclopropenone (DPC). The chain employs TRBV29-1 and TRBJ1-2, with TRBD1 as a weak D call on 6 bases. The DNA sequence follows: TGCAGCGTTGAAGAACAGGGCCCTAACTATGGCTACACCTTC. It translates as CSVEEQGPNYGYTF.